Presented here are 28 T cell receptor beta chains from one specimen sequenced in a study of blood T cell repertoires in COVID-19. Here immunoSEQ multiplex PCR was the method, and the copy in TCRdb shows in-frame clones only, minus some. The table has 70,000 or so clones, 80% to 90% seen once. Sequencing was carried out using peripheral blood. These receptors were taken from a woman at least 80 years old with active COVID-19.

Written as DNA, the CDR3 is TGTGCCAGCACCCGGGACTACTCCTACGAGCAGTACTTC. Amino acid sequence: CASTRDYSYEQYF. This chain uses TRBV2 with TRBJ2-7; the match to TRBD2 covers 7 bases. Trimming at V came to 7 bases and at J to 0 bases, leaving 3 bases not matched to a gene. This CDR3 is 13 amino acids long. Per the germline V gene, CDR1 is SNHLY and CDR2 is FYNNEI.

The rearrangement links TRBV28 to TRBJ1-4; tentatively, D is TRBD1 (5 bases). Germline V gives CDR1 MDHEN, CDR2 SYDVKM. The CDR3 totals 11 residues. Trimming took 6 bases from V and 10 from J, leaving 9 bases between them. The CDR3 bases are TGTGCCAGCAGCCCAGACAGAAAACTGTTTTTT. Translating gives CASSPDRKLFF.

This clone appeared a single time. The chain employs TRBV20-1 and TRBJ2-7; D gene uncertain. CDR3 size: 12 residues. Trimming shortened V by 3 bases and J by 6 bases, and 12 bases separated the two germline ends. Germline CDR1 and CDR2: DFQATT and SNEGSKA (reference sequence). This CDR3 reads CSASYSFTEQYF. The DNA of the CDR3 is TGCAGTGCTAGTTACAGCTTTACCGAGCAGTACTTC.

The rearrangement joins TRBV7-2 to TRBJ1-5; TRBD1 might be the D (6 bases). CDR1 is SGHTA and CDR2 is FQGNSA in the germline V gene. This CDR3 comprises 16 residues. Trimming took off 4 bases at V and 3 bases at J, with 16 bases between the two ends. The CDR3 DNA reads as TGTGCCAGCAGCTCACAGGGAACGGCCAACAATCAGCCCCAGCATTTT. Amino acid sequence: CASSSQGTANNQPQHF.

This clone appeared a few times. The chain joins TRBV6-5 to TRBJ1-2, with a tentative D call TRBD1 (6 bases). The CDR3 runs to 11 residues. From germline, CDR1 is MNHEY and CDR2 SVGAGI. V shed 6 bases and J shed 8 bases, with 10 bases lying between them. The CDR3 here is CASRSRGGYTF. The CDR3 nucleotides read TGTGCCAGCAGGTCCAGGGGCGGCTACACCTTC.

The CDR3 sequence is CASRRTGGTSPDTQYF. The CDR3 DNA sequence: TGTGCCAGCAGGAGAACAGGGGGTACGAGTCCAGATACGCAGTATTTT. The chain has TRBV2 and TRBJ2-3, with 8 nucleotides matching TRBD1. With 6 bases clipped from V and 4 bases from J, the junction kept 12 bases outside the gene matches. The CDR3 runs 16 residues. Germline V gene sequence: CDR1 SNHLY, CDR2 FYNNEI. The whole variable domain, remainder taken from reference TRBV2 and TRBJ2-3, is EPEVTQTPSHQVTQMGQEVILRCVPISNHLYFYWYRQILGQKVEFLVSFYNNEISEKSEIFDDQFSVERPDGSNFTLKIRSTKLEDSAMYFCASRRTGGTSPDTQYFGPGTRLTVL.

This rearrangement joins TRBV6-2 or TRBV6-3 to TRBJ2-7; 15 bases line up with TRBD2. Germline V gene lookup returns CDR1 MNHEY and CDR2 SVGEGT. Losses at the gene ends were 2 bases for V and 3 bases for J; bases not matched to a gene: 11. There are 19 residues in the CDR3. CDR3 protein: CASSYRGLAGGPLNYEQYF. The CDR3 coding sequence is TGTGCCAGCAGTTACCGCGGACTAGCGGGAGGGCCCCTTAACTACGAGCAGTACTTC.

Ten or more counts support this clone. The chain couples TRBV24-1 to TRBJ2-2; TRBD1 aligns across 12 bases. CDR3 length equals 16 residues. Per germline, CDR1 KGHDR and CDR2 SFDVKD. Trimming took 4 bases from V and 7 from J; bases not matched to a gene: 6. The CDR3: CATSDPGQGAGGELFF. The CDR3 DNA reads TGTGCCACCAGTGACCCGGGACAGGGGGCCGGCGGGGAGCTGTTTTTT.

The chain has TRBV9 and TRBJ2-2; the match to TRBD2 covers 12 bases. Germline values: CDR1 SGDLS, CDR2 YYNGEE. Trimming at V came to 3 bases and at J to 4 bases, leaving 10 bases not matched to a gene. CDR3 length: 18 amino acids. The CDR3: CASSGTGLAGRFTGELFF. CDR3 DNA sequence: TGTGCCAGCAGCGGAACGGGACTAGCGGGTCGTTTCACCGGGGAGCTGTTTTTT.

Here the CDR3 DNA reads TGTGCCAGCTCGTCGGAGAGCTACGAGCAGTACTTC. Translation: CASSSESYEQYF. The chain is built from TRBV18 and TRBJ2-7, with no clear D. The V end lost 6 bases, the J end lost 3 bases, and 9 bases lay between the germline ends. The CDR3 runs to 12 residues. Germline lookup yields CDR1 KGHSH and CDR2 LQKENI.

The V and J genes are TRBV24-1 and TRBJ1-5; TRBD1 agrees at 7 bases. The length of the CDR3 is 14 residues. Germline V lookup: CDR1 KGHDR, CDR2 SFDVKD. Losses at the gene ends were 9 bases for V and 10 bases for J; bases not matched to a gene: 14. The CDR3 DNA sequence: TGTGCCACCGCCCGGACAGGCAGTTCTGGTCCCCAGCATTTT. This codes for CATARTGSSGPQHF.

This rearrangement joins TRBV19 to TRBJ2-7; D remains unclear. Germline lookup yields CDR1 LNHDA and CDR2 SQIVND (reference sequence). CDR3 length: 15 amino acids. The germline V and J ends were trimmed by 4 bases and 3 bases, with 16 bases remaining between them. In DNA form, the CDR3 reads TGTGCCAGTAGTAATGGTGAGCCGCGGATCTACGAGCAGTACTTC. Amino acids: CASSNGEPRIYEQYF.

The chain has TRBV10-3 and TRBJ2-3, with 7 bases matching TRBD2. This CDR3 has 15 amino acids. V shed 2 bases and J 5 bases; nucleotides not matched to a gene: 7. The germline gives CDR1 ENHRY, CDR2 SYGVKD. In DNA, the CDR3 is TGTGCCATCAGTGAGGGTGGCGGGAGAGGAGATACGCAGTATTTT. Translating it yields CAISEGGGRGDTQYF.

The chain recombines TRBV7-2 with TRBJ1-2; a weak D match, TRBD1 (5 bases). The CDR3 covers 12 residues. Germline loops: CDR1 SGHTA, CDR2 FQGNSA. V lost 5 bases, J lost 8 bases, and 12 bases lay in between. CDR3 loop: CASSLRQGGYTF. CDR3 nucleotide sequence: TGTGCCAGCAGCCTAAGGCAGGGCGGCTACACCTTC.

This clone was detected only a few times. The DNA for the CDR3 is TGTGCCTGGAGTGTACGGCAGGGGAGCTGGGGCACTGAAGCTTTCTTT. Amino acids: CAWSVRQGSWGTEAFF. The V call is TRBV30, the J call TRBJ1-1, with TRBD1 as a possible D gene (6 bases). From germline, CDR1 is GTSNPN and CDR2 SVGIG (reference sequence). The V and J ends lost 0 bases and 4 bases respectively, with 18 bases between them. This CDR3 spans 16 amino acids.

The V call is TRBV27, the J call TRBJ1-1; D ambiguous. Germline V lookup: CDR1 MNHEY, CDR2 SMNVEV (reference sequence). Trimming cost V 4 bases and J 2 bases, with 11 bases left between them. The CDR3 runs to 14 residues. CDR3 sequence reads: CASSSGGGNTEAFF. The CDR3 coding sequence is TGTGCCAGCAGTTCAGGCGGAGGTAACACTGAAGCTTTCTTT.

The chain recombines TRBV7-2 with TRBJ2-3; D uncertain. The V and J ends lost 4 bases and 4 bases respectively, with 9 bases between them. CDR1 and CDR2 from the germline V gene are SGHTA and FQGNSA. The CDR3 contains 13 residues. The CDR3 sequence is CASSSLPADTQYF. The CDR3 nucleotides read TGTGCCAGCAGCTCGCTCCCAGCAGATACGCAGTATTTT.

Concerning this clone: The conserved final phenylalanine or tryptophan is absent from the CDR3, which likely points to a read error. The limits of the CDR3 on the DNA are not certain, so only TCRdb's listed CDR3 is given. The chain combines TRBV19 with TRBJ1-2. Termini included, the CDR3 measures 14 amino acids. Germline V gene lookup returns CDR1 LNHDA and CDR2 SQIVND (reference sequence). The CDR3 spells CASSIREVNRMTPG.

The chain uses TRBV10-2 and TRBJ2-2; 12 nucleotides align to TRBD1. V lost 7 bases and J lost 6; bases outside the gene matches: 12. CDR3 length: 17 residues. Germline lookup yields CDR1 WSHSY and CDR2 SAAADI. The CDR3 region is CASIPQPGTGGSGELFF. Written as DNA, the CDR3 is TGCGCCAGCATCCCACAACCCGGGACAGGGGGCTCCGGGGAGCTGTTTTTT.

V gene TRBV6-5 combines with J gene TRBJ1-2, with 7 positions matching TRBD1. CDR1 and CDR2 from the germline V gene are MNHEY and SVGAGI. Germline trimming cut 11 bases from V and 4 bases from J; bases unmatched to any gene: 10. This CDR3 comprises 13 residues. The CDR3 protein is CAGRQGTLYGYTF. DNA for the CDR3: TGTGCCGGGAGACAGGGAACCCTCTATGGCTACACCTTC.

The V and J genes are TRBV4-3 and TRBJ2-3, with a possible D match to TRBD2 (6 bases). Germline V lookup: CDR1 LGHNA, CDR2 YSLEER. The CDR3 sequence is 15 residues long. The germline V and J ends were trimmed by 3 bases and 2 bases, with 12 bases remaining between them. CDR3 protein: CASSQGLRDTDTQYF. In DNA, the CDR3 is TGCGCCAGCAGCCAGGGACTCCGGGACACAGATACGCAGTATTTT.

The chain uses TRBV2 and TRBJ2-5; possibly TRBD1 for D (7 bases). This CDR3 comprises 13 residues. V lost 6 bases and J lost 7, with 15 bases in between. Germline CDR1 is SNHLY and CDR2 is FYNNEI. The CDR3 DNA sequence: TGTGCCAGCAGCTTACAGGGGCGGGGGACCCAGTACTTC. It translates to CASSLQGRGTQYF. The full variable domain, in which reference TRBV2 and TRBJ2-5 provide the parts outside the CDR3, is EPEVTQTPSHQVTQMGQEVILRCVPISNHLYFYWYRQILGQKVEFLVSFYNNEISEKSEIFDDQFSVERPDGSNFTLKIRSTKLEDSAMYFCASSLQGRGTQYFGPGTRLLVL.

The J gene is TRBJ2-7, the V gene TRBV28; D uncertain. CDR1 and CDR2 (germline): MDHEN, SYDVKM. With 6 bases removed from V and 9 bases from J, the gap between germline ends came to 9 bases. The length of the CDR3 is 10 residues. In DNA, the CDR3 is TGTGCCAGCAGCTCGGTGGTGCAGTACTTC. Its protein product is CASSSVVQYF.

The chain joins TRBV9 to TRBJ2-1; the D gene is possibly TRBD2 (5 bases). The germline V and J ends were trimmed by 4 bases and 0 bases, with 14 bases remaining between them. The CDR3 extends over 16 amino acids. Germline V lookup: CDR1 SGDLS, CDR2 YYNGEE. The CDR3 nucleotides are TGTGCCAGCAGCCCCCGGACTCTGAGCTCCTACAATGAGCAGTTCTTC. This gives the protein CASSPRTLSSYNEQFF.

CDR3 amino acids: CASSELIGGWTGELFF. The DNA of the CDR3 is TGTGCCAGCAGTGAACTAATAGGGGGCTGGACCGGGGAGCTGTTTTTT. The chain uses TRBV6-1 and TRBJ2-2; 7 nucleotides line up with TRBD1. The ends lost 2 bases at V and 5 bases at J; junction bases unmatched: 8. The CDR3 loop spans 16 amino acids. The V gene's germline CDR1 is MNHNS and CDR2 SASEGT.

The chain links TRBV9 to TRBJ2-7; 11 bases align to TRBD2. This CDR3 is built from 16 residues. J was trimmed by 5 bases and V by 3 bases; bases with no gene match: 10. Germline V gene data show CDR1 as SGDLS and CDR2 as YYNGEE. The chain's CDR3 is CASSALTSGSFDEQYF. Here the CDR3 DNA reads TGTGCCAGCAGCGCTCTCACTAGCGGGAGCTTCGACGAGCAGTACTTC.

This rearrangement joins TRBV28 to TRBJ1-2; perhaps TRBD1 as D (6 bases). V gave up 5 bases and J gave up 5 bases, with 18 bases separating them. Germline V gives CDR1 MDHEN, CDR2 SYDVKM. The CDR3 has 15 amino acids. The DNA for the CDR3 is TGTGCCAGCAGTCCCCCCCGGCAGGGGTATTATGGCTACACCTTC. This gives the protein CASSPPRQGYYGYTF.

This chain uses TRBV18 with TRBJ2-7; TRBD1 matches 8 bases. Germline loops: CDR1 KGHSH, CDR2 LQKENI. The CDR3 sequence is 15 residues long. V lost 4 bases, J lost 6 bases, and 11 bases stayed unmatched. CDR3 sequence reads: CASSLTHTDRGEQYF. For the CDR3, the DNA is TGTGCCAGCTCACTCACTCACACCGACAGGGGCGAGCAGTACTTC.